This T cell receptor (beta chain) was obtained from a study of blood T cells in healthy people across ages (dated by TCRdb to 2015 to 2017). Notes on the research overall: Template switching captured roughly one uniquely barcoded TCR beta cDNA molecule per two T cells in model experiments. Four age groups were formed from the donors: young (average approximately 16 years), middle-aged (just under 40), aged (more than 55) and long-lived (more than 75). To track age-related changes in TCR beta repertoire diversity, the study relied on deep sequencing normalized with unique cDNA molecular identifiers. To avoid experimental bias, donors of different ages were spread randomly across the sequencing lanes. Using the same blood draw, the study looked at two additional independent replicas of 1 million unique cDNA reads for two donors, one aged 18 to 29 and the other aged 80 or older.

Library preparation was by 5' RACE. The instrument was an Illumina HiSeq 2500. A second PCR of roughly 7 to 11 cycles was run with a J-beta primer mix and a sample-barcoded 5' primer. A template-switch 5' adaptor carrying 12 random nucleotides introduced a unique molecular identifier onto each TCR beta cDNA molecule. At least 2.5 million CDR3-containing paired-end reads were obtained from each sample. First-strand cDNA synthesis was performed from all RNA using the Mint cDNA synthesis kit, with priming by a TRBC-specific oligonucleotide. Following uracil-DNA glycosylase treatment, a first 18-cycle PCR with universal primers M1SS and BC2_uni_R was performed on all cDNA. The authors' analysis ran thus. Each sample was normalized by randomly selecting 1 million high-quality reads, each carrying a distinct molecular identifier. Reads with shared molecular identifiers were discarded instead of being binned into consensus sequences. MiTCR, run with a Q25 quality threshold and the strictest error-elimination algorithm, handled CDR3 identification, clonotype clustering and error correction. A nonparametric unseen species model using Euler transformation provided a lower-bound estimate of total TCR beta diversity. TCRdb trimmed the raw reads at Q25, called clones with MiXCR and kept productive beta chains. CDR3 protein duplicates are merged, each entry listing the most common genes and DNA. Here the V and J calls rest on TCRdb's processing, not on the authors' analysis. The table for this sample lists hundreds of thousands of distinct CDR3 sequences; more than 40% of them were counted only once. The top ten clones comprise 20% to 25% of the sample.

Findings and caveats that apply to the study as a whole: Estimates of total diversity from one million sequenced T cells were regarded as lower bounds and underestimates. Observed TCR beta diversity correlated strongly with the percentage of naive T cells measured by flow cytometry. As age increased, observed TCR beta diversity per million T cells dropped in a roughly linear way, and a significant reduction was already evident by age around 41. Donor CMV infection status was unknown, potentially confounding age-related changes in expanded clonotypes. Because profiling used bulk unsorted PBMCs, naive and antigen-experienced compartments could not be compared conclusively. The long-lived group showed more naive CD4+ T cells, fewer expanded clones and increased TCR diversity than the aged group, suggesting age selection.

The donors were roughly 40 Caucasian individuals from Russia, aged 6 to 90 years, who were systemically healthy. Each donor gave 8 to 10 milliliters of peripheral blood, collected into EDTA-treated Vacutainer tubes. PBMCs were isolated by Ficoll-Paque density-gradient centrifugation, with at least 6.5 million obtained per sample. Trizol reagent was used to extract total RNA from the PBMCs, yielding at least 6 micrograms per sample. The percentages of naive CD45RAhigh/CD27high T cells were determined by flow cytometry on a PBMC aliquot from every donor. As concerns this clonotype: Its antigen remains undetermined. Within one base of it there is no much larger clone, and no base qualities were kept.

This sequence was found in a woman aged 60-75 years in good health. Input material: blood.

The CDR3 loop reads CSGGVTEETQYF. The DNA is TGCAGCGGCGGAGTTACCGAAGAGACCCAGTACTTC. Rearrangement joined TRBV29-1 to TRBJ2-7, with the D gene too uncertain to name. The DNA end is more similar to TRBJ2-5, so the J call may be wrong. The CDR3 covers 12 residues, taking in both the cysteine and the phenylalanine. Of all the DNA, just the CDR3 is kept, 36 bases in frame from base 1. Per the germline V gene, SQVTM is the CDR1 and ANQGSEA is the CDR2.